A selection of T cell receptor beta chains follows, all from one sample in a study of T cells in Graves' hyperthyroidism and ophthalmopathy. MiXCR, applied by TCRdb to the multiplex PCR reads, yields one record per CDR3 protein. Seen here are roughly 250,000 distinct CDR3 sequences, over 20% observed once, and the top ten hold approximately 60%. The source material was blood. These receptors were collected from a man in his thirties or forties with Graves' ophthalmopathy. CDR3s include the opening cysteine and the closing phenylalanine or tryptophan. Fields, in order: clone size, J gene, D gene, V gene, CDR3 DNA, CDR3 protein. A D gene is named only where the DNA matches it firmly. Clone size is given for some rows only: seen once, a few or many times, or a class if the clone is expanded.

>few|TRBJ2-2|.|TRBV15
TGTGCCACCAGCAGAGGAATCGGGGAACCTTTCGTGAACACCGGGGAGCTGTTTTTT
CATSRGIGEPFVNTGELFF
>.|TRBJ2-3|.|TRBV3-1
TGTGCCAGCAGCCCCCGGCAAGACCGCACAGATACGCAGTATTTT
CASSPRQDRTDTQYF
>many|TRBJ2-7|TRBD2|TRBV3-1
TGTGCCAGCAGCCTGAAAACTAGCGGGAGGGCTTACGAGCAGTACTTC
CASSLKTSGRAYEQYF
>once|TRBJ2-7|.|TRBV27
TGTGCCAGCAGACGACGAAACTCCTACGAGCAGTACTTC
CASRRRNSYEQYF
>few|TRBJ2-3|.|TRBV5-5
TGTGCCAGCTCCGGAAGTAGCGGATCCACAGATACGCAGTATTTT
CASSGSSGSTDTQYF
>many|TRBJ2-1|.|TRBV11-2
TGTGCCAGCAGCTTATGGCTCGAAAGCTCCTACAATGAGCAGTTCTTC
CASSLWLESSYNEQFF
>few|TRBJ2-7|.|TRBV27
TGTGCCAGCAGCCCCGTCCCGGCCGATCTCTCCTACGAGCAGTACTTC
CASSPVPADLSYEQYF
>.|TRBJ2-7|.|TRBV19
TGTGCCAGTAGTACCGGGACTGAGCGGTACGAGCAGTACTTC
CASSTGTERYEQYF
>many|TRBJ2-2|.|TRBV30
TGTGCCTGGAGTCCGACAAGGGCCGGGGAGCTGTTTTTT
CAWSPTRAGELFF
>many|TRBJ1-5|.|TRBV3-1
TGTGCCAGCAGCCAAGTGGTAGGAAATCAGCCCCAGCATTTT
CASSQVVGNQPQHF
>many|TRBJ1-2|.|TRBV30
TGTGCCTGGAGTGTACGAGTCTATGGCTACACCTTC
CAWSVRVYGYTF
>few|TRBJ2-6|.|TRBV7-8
TGTGCCAGCAGCTTGAACTCTGGGGCCAACGTCCTGACTTTC
CASSLNSGANVLTF
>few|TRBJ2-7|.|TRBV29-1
TGCAGCGTTGAAGTCAGTACAGCAGCCTCCTACGAGCAGTACTTC
CSVEVSTAASYEQYF
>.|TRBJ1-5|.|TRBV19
TGTGCCAGTAGTATAGAGGGCGCCACTGGGCAGCCCCAGCATTTT
CASSIEGATGQPQHF
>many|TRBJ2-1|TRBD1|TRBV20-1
TGCAGTGCTAGGTTTACAGGGGGTAGGGTATACAATGAGCAGTTCTTC
CSARFTGGRVYNEQFF
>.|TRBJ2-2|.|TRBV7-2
TGTGCCAGCAGCTTAAGTCCGGACTACACCGGGGAGCTGTTTTTT
CASSLSPDYTGELFF
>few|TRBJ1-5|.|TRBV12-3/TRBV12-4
TGTGCCAGCAGTTTTGGGGGTCTCAATCAGCCCCAGCATTTT
CASSFGGLNQPQHF
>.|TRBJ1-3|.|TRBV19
TGTGCCAGTACCCCCCTCTCTGGAAACACCATATATTTT
CASTPLSGNTIYF
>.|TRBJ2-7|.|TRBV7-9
TGTGCCAGCAGCGCATGGTCACCAGCCCACGAGCAGTACTTC
CASSAWSPAHEQYF
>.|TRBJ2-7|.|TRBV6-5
TGTGCCAGCAGTTCTCGGGGATACGAGCAGTACTTC
CASSSRGYEQYF
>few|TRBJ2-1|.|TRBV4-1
TGCGCCAGCAGCCAAGGCCCGGGACGGCTCAATGAGCAGTTCTTC
CASSQGPGRLNEQFF
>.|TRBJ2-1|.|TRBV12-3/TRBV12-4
TGTGCCAGCATCCAAAGCGAGCACCCTATCGCCAATGAGCAGTTCTTC
CASIQSEHPIANEQFF
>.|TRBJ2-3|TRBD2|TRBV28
TGTGCCAGCAGTTCCTTTGGGACTAGCGGGAGTGCAGATACGCAGTATTTT
CASSSFGTSGSADTQYF
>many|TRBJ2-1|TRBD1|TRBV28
TGTGCCAGCAGTTTAAACAGGGGCAATGAGCAGTTCTTC
CASSLNRGNEQFF
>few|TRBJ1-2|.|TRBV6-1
TGTGCCAGCAGTTTCCCGGGGAGGGGATTTGTCTATGGCTACACCTTC
CASSFPGRGFVYGYTF
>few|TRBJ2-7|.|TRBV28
TGTGCCAGCAGTTTAACTGACACCTCCTACGAGCAGTACTTC
CASSLTDTSYEQYF
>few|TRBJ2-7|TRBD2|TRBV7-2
TGTGCCAGCAGCTTAGGGGGACTACCTTCCCGCTACGAGCAGTACTTC
CASSLGGLPSRYEQYF
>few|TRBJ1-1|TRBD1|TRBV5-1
TGCGCCAGCAGCTTGGATACCAGGGGGATACAAAAAAACACTGAAGCTTTCTTT
CASSLDTRGIQKNTEAFF
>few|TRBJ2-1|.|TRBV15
TGTGCCACCAGCAGAGATCGGCTTAATGAGCAGTTCTTC
CATSRDRLNEQFF
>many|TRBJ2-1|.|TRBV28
TGTGCCAGCAGTTTATATATGGGGGGGGCTAGTTCTGAGCAGTTCTTC
CASSLYMGGASSEQFF
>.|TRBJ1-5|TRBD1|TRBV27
TGTGCCAGCTGGGGACAGGGGTACAGTCAGCCCCAGCATTTT
CASWGQGYSQPQHF
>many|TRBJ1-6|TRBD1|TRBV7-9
TGTGCCAGCAGCTCAGGACAGGGCTTTTATAATTCACCCCTCCACTTT
CASSSGQGFYNSPLHF
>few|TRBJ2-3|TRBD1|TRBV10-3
TGTGCCATCAGCCCTGGGACAGGCACGCAGTATTTT
CAISPGTGTQYF
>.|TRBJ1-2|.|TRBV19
TGTGCCACCCGGGACGGCTATGGCTACACCTTC
CATRDGYGYTF
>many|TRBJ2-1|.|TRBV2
TGTGCCAGCAGTCTCAGACGGGAGCGATTTGAGCAGTTCTTC
CASSLRRERFEQFF
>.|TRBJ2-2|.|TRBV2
TGTGCCAGCAGTGTAAGGAGGCTCACCGGGGAGCTGTTTTTT
CASSVRRLTGELFF
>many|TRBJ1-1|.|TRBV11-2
TGTGCCAGCACCCAACGGGGGGACCGGATCATGAACACTGAAGCTTTCTTT
CASTQRGDRIMNTEAFF
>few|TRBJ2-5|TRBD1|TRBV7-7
TGTGCTAGCAGCTTAATGGGACAGGCGGAAGAGACCCAGTACTTC
CASSLMGQAEETQYF
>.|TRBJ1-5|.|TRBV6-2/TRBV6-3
TGTGCCAGCAGTTACCCGTATGAGCCCCAGCATTTT
CASSYPYEPQHF
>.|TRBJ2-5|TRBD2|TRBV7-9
TGTGCCAGCAGCCCGCTAGCGGGAGACGAGACCCAGTACTTC
CASSPLAGDETQYF
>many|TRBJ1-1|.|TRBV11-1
TGTGCCAGCAGCTTGGCGGGGGGGCGGACTGAAGCTTTCTTT
CASSLAGGRTEAFF
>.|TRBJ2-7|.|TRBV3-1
TGTGCCAGCAGCCAAACAGGCTACGAGCAGTACTTC
CASSQTGYEQYF